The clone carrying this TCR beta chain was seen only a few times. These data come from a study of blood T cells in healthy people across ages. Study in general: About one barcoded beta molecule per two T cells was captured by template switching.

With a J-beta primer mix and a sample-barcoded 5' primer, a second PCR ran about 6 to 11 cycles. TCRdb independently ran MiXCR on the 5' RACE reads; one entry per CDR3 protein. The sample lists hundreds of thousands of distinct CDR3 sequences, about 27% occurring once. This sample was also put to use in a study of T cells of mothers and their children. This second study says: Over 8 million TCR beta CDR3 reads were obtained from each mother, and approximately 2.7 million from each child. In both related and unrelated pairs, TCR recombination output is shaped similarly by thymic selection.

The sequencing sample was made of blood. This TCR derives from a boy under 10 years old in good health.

The CDR3 sequence: CASSSRPLNTGELFF. DNA for the CDR3: TGTGCCAGCAGTTCGCGTCCCCTTAACACCGGGGAGCTGTTTTTT. V and J are TRBV6-2 or TRBV6-3 and TRBJ2-2, with D hard to call. CDR3 length: 15 amino acids. The germline CDR1 and CDR2 sequences are MNHEY and SVGEGT. Trimming pared 4 bases from V and 2 bases from J, leaving 11 bases between.